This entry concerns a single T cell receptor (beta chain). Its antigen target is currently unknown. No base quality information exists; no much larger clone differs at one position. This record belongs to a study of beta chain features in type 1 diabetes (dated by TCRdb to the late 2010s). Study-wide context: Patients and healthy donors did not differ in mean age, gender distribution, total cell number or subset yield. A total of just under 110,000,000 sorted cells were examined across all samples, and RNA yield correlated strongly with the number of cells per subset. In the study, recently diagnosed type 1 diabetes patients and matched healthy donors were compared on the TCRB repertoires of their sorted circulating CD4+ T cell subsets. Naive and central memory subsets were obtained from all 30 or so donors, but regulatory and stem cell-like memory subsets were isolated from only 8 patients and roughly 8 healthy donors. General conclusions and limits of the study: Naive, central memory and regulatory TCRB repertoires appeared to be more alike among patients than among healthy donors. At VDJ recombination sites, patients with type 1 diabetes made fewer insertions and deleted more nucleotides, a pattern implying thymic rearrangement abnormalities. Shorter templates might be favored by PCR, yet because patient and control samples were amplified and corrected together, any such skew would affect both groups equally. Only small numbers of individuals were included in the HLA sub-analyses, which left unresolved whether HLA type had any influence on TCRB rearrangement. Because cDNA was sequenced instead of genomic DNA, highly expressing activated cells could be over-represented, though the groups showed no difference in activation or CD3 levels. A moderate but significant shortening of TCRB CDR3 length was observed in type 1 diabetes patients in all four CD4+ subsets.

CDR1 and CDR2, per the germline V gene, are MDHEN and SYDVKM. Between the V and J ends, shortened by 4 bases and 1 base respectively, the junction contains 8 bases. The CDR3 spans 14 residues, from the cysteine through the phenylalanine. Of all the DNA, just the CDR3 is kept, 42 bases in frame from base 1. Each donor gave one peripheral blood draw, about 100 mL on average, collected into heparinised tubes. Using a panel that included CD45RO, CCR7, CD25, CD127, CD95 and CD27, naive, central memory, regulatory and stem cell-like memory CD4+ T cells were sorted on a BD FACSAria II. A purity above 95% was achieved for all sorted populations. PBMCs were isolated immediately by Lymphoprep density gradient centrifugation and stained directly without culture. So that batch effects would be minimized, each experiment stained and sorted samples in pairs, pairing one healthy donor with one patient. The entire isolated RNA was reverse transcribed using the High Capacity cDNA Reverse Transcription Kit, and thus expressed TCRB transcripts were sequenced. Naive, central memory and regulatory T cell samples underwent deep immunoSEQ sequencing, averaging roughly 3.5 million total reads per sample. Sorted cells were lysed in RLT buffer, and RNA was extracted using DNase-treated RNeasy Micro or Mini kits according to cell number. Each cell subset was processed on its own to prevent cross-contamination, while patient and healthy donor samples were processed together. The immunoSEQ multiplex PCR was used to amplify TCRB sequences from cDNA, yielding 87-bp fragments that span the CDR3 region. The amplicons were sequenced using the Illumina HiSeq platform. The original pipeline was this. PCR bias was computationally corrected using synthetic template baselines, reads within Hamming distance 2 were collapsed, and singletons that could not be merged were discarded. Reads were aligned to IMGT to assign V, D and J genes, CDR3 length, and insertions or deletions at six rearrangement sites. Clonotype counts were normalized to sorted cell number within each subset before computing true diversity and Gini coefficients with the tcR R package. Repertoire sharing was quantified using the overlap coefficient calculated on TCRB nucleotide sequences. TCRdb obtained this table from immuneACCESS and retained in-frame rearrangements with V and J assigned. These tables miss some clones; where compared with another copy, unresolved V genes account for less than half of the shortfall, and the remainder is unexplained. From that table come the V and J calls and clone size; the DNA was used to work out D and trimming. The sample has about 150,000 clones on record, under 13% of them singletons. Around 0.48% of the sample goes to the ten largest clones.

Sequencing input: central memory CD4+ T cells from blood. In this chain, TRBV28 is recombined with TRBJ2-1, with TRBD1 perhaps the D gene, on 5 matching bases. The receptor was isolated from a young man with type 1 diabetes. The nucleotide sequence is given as TGTGCCAGCAGTTCCACAGGATCCTACAATGAGCAGTTCTTC. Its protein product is CASSSTGSYNEQFF. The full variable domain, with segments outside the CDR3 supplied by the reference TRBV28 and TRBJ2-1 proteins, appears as DVKVTQSSRYLVKRTGEKVFLECVQDMDHENMFWYRQDPGLGLRLIYFSYDVKMKEKGDIPEGYSVSREKKERFSLILESASTNQTSMYLCASSSTGSYNEQFFGPGTRLTVL.